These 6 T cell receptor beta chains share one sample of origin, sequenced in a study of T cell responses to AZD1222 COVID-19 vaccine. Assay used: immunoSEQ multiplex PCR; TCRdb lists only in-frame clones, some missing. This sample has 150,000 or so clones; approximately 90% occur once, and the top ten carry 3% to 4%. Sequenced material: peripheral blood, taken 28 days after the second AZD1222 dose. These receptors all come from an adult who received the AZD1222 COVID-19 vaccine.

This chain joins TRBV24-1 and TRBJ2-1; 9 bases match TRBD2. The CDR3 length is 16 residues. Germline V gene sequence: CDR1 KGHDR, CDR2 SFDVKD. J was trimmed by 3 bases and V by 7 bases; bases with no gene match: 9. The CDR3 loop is CATRGSGGGDYNEQFF. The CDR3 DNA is TGTGCCACCAGAGGGAGCGGCGGGGGGGACTACAATGAGCAGTTCTTC.

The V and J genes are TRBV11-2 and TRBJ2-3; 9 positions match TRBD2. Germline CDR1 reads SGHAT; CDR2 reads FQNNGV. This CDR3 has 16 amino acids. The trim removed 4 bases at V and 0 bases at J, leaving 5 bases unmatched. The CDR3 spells CASSYSGRPSTDTQYF. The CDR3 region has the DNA TGTGCCAGCAGCTACAGCGGGAGGCCTAGCACAGATACGCAGTATTTT. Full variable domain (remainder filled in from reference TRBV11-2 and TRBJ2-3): EAGVAQSPRYKIIEKRQSVAFWCNPISGHATLYWYQQILGQGPKLLIQFQNNGVVDDSQLPKDRFSAERLKGVDSTLKIQPAKLEDSAVYLCASSYSGRPSTDTQYFGPGTRLTVL.

CDR3 sequence reads: CASSQEVTRQGAYGYTF. As DNA, the CDR3 is TGCGCCAGCAGCCAAGAAGTCACTCGACAGGGCGCCTATGGCTACACCTTC. The V call is TRBV4-3, the J call TRBJ1-2; 7 bases fit TRBD1. CDR1 LGHNA and CDR2 YSLEER come from the germline V gene. With V trimmed by 0 bases and J by 4 bases, 11 bases remained unmatched. The CDR3 loop spans 17 amino acids.

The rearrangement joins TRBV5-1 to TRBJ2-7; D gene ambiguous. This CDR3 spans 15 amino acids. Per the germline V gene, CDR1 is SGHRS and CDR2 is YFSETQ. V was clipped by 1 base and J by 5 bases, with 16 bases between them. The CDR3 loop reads CASSLHTNVGHEQYF. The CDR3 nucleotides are TGCGCCAGCAGCTTGCACACTAATGTCGGTCACGAGCAGTACTTC.

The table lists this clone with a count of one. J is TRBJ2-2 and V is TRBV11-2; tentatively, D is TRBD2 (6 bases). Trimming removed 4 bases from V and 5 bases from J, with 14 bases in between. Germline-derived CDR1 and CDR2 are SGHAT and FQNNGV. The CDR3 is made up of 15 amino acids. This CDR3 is CASSSGGGPTGELFF. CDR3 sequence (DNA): TGTGCCAGCAGCTCCGGAGGAGGGCCGACCGGGGAGCTGTTTTTT.

CDR3 coding DNA: TGTGCCAGCAGCTTCTCCGACAGGGAGCCTTATAATTCACCCCTCCACTTT. Its translation is CASSFSDREPYNSPLHF. The chain employs TRBV5-6 and TRBJ1-6; 7 bases match TRBD1. J was trimmed by 4 bases and V by 2 bases; bases with no gene match: 9. Germline V gene lookup returns CDR1 SGHDT and CDR2 YYEEEE. The CDR3 loop spans 17 amino acids.